Listed here are 28 T cell receptor beta chains from one sample, sequenced in a study of Graves' ophthalmopathy and Graves' hyperthyroidism listed by TCRdb under 2018. Sequencing used an Illumina HiSeq 2000. For repertoire sequencing, TCR beta CDR3 regions were amplified from RNA transcripts. A first-round RT-PCR used HTBI primers with the Qiagen OneStep RT-PCR kit, followed by a second-round multiplex PCR, size selection and purification. TCRdb handled the public reads itself, with Q25 trimming in fastp and clone calling in MiXCR, and kept productive beta chains. Each record represents a unique CDR3 protein, reported with the most common genes and DNA among its rows. The sample table shows about 480,000 distinct CDR3 sequences, and approximately 15% are seen once. In total, the top ten clones hold more than 8.5% of the sample. The sequenced sample consisted of blood. These receptors came from a woman in her twenties or thirties with Graves' ophthalmopathy. Donor details come from another sample of the same person, matched by shared clones.

This clonotype was detected many times. This rearrangement joins TRBV12-3 or TRBV12-4 to TRBJ2-5, with 9 bases lining up with TRBD1. The CDR3 is 16 amino acids. The junction had 12 bases not matched to a gene; V was cut back by 5 bases and J by 5 bases. This CDR3 reads CASSTAPGQGRETQYF. The CDR3 DNA is TGTGCCAGCAGTACCGCACCGGGACAGGGTCGGGAGACCCAGTACTTC.

This clonotype has a count of ten or more. CDR3 in amino acids: CARVGEQGGYEQYF. CDR3 bases: TGCGCCAGGGTCGGGGAGCAGGGTGGTTACGAGCAGTACTTC. V and J are TRBV5-1 and TRBJ2-7; perhaps D is TRBD1 or TRBD2 (5 bases each). Germline assignment: CDR1 SGHRS and CDR2 YFSETQ. The V end lost 8 bases, the J end lost 4 bases, and 19 bases lay between the germline ends. The CDR3 loop spans 14 amino acids.

In its sample, this clonotype was seen many times. V is TRBV4-1 and J is TRBJ2-7, with D perhaps TRBD1 or TRBD2 (5 bases each). V was cut by 0 bases and J by 4 bases, with 16 bases left in between. The V gene's germline CDR1 is MGHRA and CDR2 YSYEKL. The CDR3 contains 16 residues. The DNA of the CDR3 is TGCGCCAGCAGCCAAGAGTTCCCTGGGACGGATTACGAGCAGTACTTC. This encodes CASSQEFPGTDYEQYF.

Ten or more counts support this clonotype. This sequence joins TRBV12-3 or TRBV12-4 and TRBJ1-5, with D unclear. The CDR3 spans 14 residues. V was pared by 4 bases and J by 4 bases, with 11 bases between. In nucleotides, the CDR3 is TGTGCCAGCAGTTCCCAGACGGGGAATCAGCCCCAGCATTTT. Protein sequence: CASSSQTGNQPQHF.

This clonotype has a count of ten or more. The gene calls are TRBV19 and TRBJ1-1; 12 positions match TRBD1. CDR1 and CDR2 (germline): LNHDA, SQIVND (reference sequence). Unmatched junction bases numbered 16, after V lost 7 bases and J lost 4 bases. The CDR3 runs to 18 residues. The CDR3 reads CASTTLGQGAIYGTEAFF. The CDR3 DNA is TGTGCCAGTACCACACTGGGACAGGGGGCTATATATGGCACTGAAGCTTTCTTT.

This clonotype was detected ten times or more. The rearrangement uses TRBV12-3 or TRBV12-4 and TRBJ2-7, with TRBD1 matching 7 bases. The CDR3 has 14 amino acids. V shed 5 bases, J shed 0 bases, and the junction held 4 bases outside the gene matches. CDR3 in DNA: TGTGCCAGCAGTGAGACAGGGCCCTCCTACGAGCAGTACTTC. It is translated as CASSETGPSYEQYF.

This clonotype was seen many times. This chain links TRBV12-3 or TRBV12-4 with TRBJ1-1; tentative D call: TRBD1 (5 bases). The CDR3 is 13 residues long. Trimming removed 6 bases from V and 6 bases from J, with 14 bases in between. CDR3 nucleotide sequence: TGTGCCAGCAGCCGCCTCAGGGTCGCTGAAGCTTTCTTT. Translation gives CASSRLRVAEAFF.

As to this clonotype: Just one base apart from a much larger clone, this may be a read error. V and J are TRBV29-1 and TRBJ2-7; D remains ambiguous. This CDR3 contains 11 residues. Trimming cost V 6 bases and J 4 bases, with 10 bases left between them. Germline V gene lookup returns CDR1 SQVTM and CDR2 ANQGSEA. The CDR3 nucleotides are TGCAGCGTAATGGGCCAGTACGAGCAGTACTTC. Residues: CSVMGQYEQYF.

This clonotype showed up many times. The V gene is TRBV4-1, the J gene TRBJ1-1; D gene ambiguous. Trimming shortened V by 3 bases and J by 1 base, and 15 bases separated the two germline ends. The CDR3 extends over 16 amino acids. CDR1 MGHRA and CDR2 YSYEKL come from the germline V gene. CDR3 sequence reads: CASSHLDRTENTEAFF. The DNA for the CDR3 is TGCGCCAGCAGCCACCTCGATCGGACGGAGAACACTGAAGCTTTCTTT.

This clonotype was recorded at least ten times. The CDR3 region is CASKMGGELFF. CDR3 in DNA: TGTGCCAGCAAAATGGGCGGGGAGCTGTTTTTT. This sequence joins TRBV6-4 and TRBJ2-2; D remains unclear. V shed 7 bases and J shed 7 bases, with 7 bases lying between them. CDR3 size: 11 residues. The V gene's germline CDR1 is MRHNA and CDR2 SNTAGT.

This clonotype was counted many times. This rearrangement joins TRBV4-1 to TRBJ2-7; D unclear. V lost 1 base and J lost 4, with 8 bases in between. Germline lookup yields CDR1 MGHRA and CDR2 YSYEKL. The CDR3 is 13 amino acids. The CDR3 sequence is CASSQGLEYEQYF. CDR3 nucleotide sequence: TGCGCCAGCAGCCAAGGGTTAGAATACGAGCAGTACTTC.

This clonotype was detected ten times or more. The gene calls are TRBV30 and TRBJ1-5; D remains ambiguous. In germline, CDR1 is GTSNPN, CDR2 SVGIG (reference sequence). The CDR3 is 13 residues long. The ends were cut back, 2 bases at V and 4 bases at J, with 9 bases in the middle. The CDR3 DNA follows: TGTGCCTGGAGTCGAGGGAAAAATCAGCCCCAGCATTTT. Its translation is CAWSRGKNQPQHF.

This clonotype was recorded many times. This chain uses TRBV12-3 or TRBV12-4 with TRBJ2-6; D is uncertain. The CDR3 runs to 13 residues. Trimming pared 5 bases from V and 3 bases from J, leaving 5 bases between. CDR3 coding DNA: TGTGCCAGCAGTACAAGTGGGGCCAACGTCCTGACTTTC. Translating it yields CASSTSGANVLTF.

This clonotype was observed many times. The chain is built from TRBV3-1 and TRBJ2-7, with D tentatively TRBD1 (6 bases). The CDR3 sequence is 13 residues long. Germline V gives CDR1 LGHDT, CDR2 YNNKEL (reference sequence). With 1 base removed from V and 2 bases from J, the gap between germline ends came to 6 bases. The CDR3 region is CASSQGTAYEQYF. For the CDR3, the DNA is TGTGCCAGCAGCCAAGGGACAGCCTACGAGCAGTACTTC.

This clonotype was counted at least ten times. The chain employs TRBV30 and TRBJ1-5; maybe TRBD1 (5 bases). The CDR3 runs to 15 residues. Per the germline V gene, CDR1 is GTSNPN and CDR2 is SVGIG (reference sequence). V was clipped by 2 bases and J by 5 bases, with 16 bases between them. CDR3 sequence reads: CAWSPLKTDYQPQHF. The CDR3 region has the DNA TGTGCCTGGAGTCCCCTCAAGACAGATTATCAGCCCCAGCATTTT.

This clonotype appeared many times. CDR3 DNA sequence: TGTGCCAGCAGCCAAGATCTGGCTACCGAGCAGTACTTC. This gives the protein CASSQDLATEQYF. The genes are TRBV3-1 and TRBJ2-7, with D unclear. CDR3 length: 13 amino acids. Trimming stripped 0 bases from V and 6 bases from J, with 9 bases between. CDR1 and CDR2 from the germline V gene are LGHDT and YNNKEL (reference sequence).

This clonotype was seen at least ten times. The gene calls are TRBV28 and TRBJ1-1; 7 nucleotides align to TRBD1. Germline V gene data show CDR1 as MDHEN and CDR2 as SYDVKM. There are 18 residues in the CDR3. Trimming cost V 2 bases and J 1 base; bases outside gene matches: 13. For the CDR3, the DNA is TGTGCCAGCAGTTTAAAGGGATTAATATGGACAGGGAACACTGAAGCTTTCTTT. Its translation is CASSLKGLIWTGNTEAFF.

The sample holds a few counts of this clonotype. The chain carries TRBV5-1 and TRBJ1-1; a weak D match, TRBD1 (5 bases). The germline gives CDR1 SGHRS, CDR2 YFSETQ. Trimming pared 4 bases from V and 0 bases from J, leaving 19 bases between. This CDR3 comprises 17 residues. CDR3 in amino acids: CASSRDVGGPMNTEAFF. In DNA form, the CDR3 reads TGCGCCAGCAGCCGGGACGTTGGGGGACCTATGAACACTGAAGCTTTCTTT.

This clonotype was recorded at least ten times. CDR3 residues: CASSPYTGGSDSNQPQHF. Here the CDR3 DNA reads TGTGCCAGCAGTCCCTATACAGGGGGGAGTGATAGCAATCAGCCCCAGCATTTT. The rearrangement joins TRBV6-4 to TRBJ1-5; TRBD1 matches 8 bases. CDR1 is MRHNA and CDR2 is SNTAGT in the germline V gene. This CDR3 has 18 residues. V lost 5 bases to trimming and J lost 0 bases; unmatched junction nucleotides: 12.

Points on this clonotype: An end of the junction does not agree with germline; a read error may underlie this. This sequence joins TRBV11-3 and TRBJ2-5; D call uncertain. The germline gives CDR1 SGHNT, CDR2 YENEEA. The CDR3 covers 13 residues. The CDR3 region has the DNA TGTGCCAGCAGCCCTCAGCCCCAAGGGACCCAGTACTTC. Amino acid sequence: CASSPQPQGTQYF.

This clonotype has at least ten counts. Written as DNA, the CDR3 is TGCAGTGCTAGAGATACGAGGGAGCACTCCTACGAGCAGTACTTC. This gives the protein CSARDTREHSYEQYF. This sequence joins TRBV20-1 and TRBJ2-7, with D tentatively TRBD2 (5 bases). V dropped 0 bases and J dropped 0 bases, with 12 bases sitting between them. There are 15 residues in the CDR3. Germline values: CDR1 DFQATT, CDR2 SNEGSKA (reference sequence).

This clonotype was seen ten or more times. CDR3 bases: TGTGCCAGCAGCCTCCTGGGACGGATGAACACTGAAGCTTTCTTT. It yields the protein CASSLLGRMNTEAFF. This chain connects TRBV12-3 or TRBV12-4 to TRBJ1-1; tentatively, D is TRBD1 (5 bases). The V and J ends lost 6 bases and 0 bases respectively, with 14 bases between them. This CDR3 is 15 amino acids long.

This clonotype was counted at least ten times. The chain is built from TRBV6-5 and TRBJ2-7; a possible D gene is TRBD2 (6 bases). Looked up from germline, CDR1 is MNHEY and CDR2 is SVGAGI. V dropped 6 bases and J dropped 0 bases, with 12 bases sitting between them. This CDR3 is built from 14 residues. CDR3 bases: TGTGCCAGCAGAAGAGCGGGCCTCTCCTACGAGCAGTACTTC. Translating gives CASRRAGLSYEQYF.

This clonotype was observed at least ten times. The chain recombines TRBV27 with TRBJ1-2; 7 nucleotides match TRBD1. This CDR3 is built from 13 residues. Germline V gene sequence: CDR1 MNHEY, CDR2 SMNVEV (reference sequence). Trimming took 5 bases from V and 5 from J; bases not matched to a gene: 5. The CDR3 DNA sequence: TGTGCCAGCAGTGATCAACAGGGGTATGGCTACACCTTC. Residues: CASSDQQGYGYTF.

Many counts were recorded for this clonotype. The chain carries TRBV11-3 and TRBJ2-4; 7 bases agree with TRBD1. Trimming cost V 1 base and J 2 bases; bases outside gene matches: 5. The CDR3 runs to 16 residues. In germline, CDR1 is SGHNT, CDR2 YENEEA. CDR3 amino acids: CASSLGQGVPKNIQYF. The CDR3 coding sequence is TGTGCCAGCAGCTTAGGACAGGGAGTTCCCAAAAACATTCAGTACTTC.

This clonotype was recorded at least ten times. The V call is TRBV13, the J call TRBJ2-7; TRBD2 aligns across 10 bases. V shed 6 bases and J 6 bases; nucleotides not matched to a gene: 8. Germline V gene data show CDR1 as PRHDT and CDR2 as FYEKMQ (reference sequence). This CDR3 is built from 14 residues. CDR3 loop: CASSLSGRAPEQYF. The CDR3 DNA reads TGTGCCAGCAGTCTAAGCGGGAGGGCCCCCGAGCAGTACTTC.

This clonotype was counted many times. The V call is TRBV15, the J call TRBJ2-7, with D perhaps matching TRBD1 or TRBD2 (6 bases each). Trimming removed 5 bases from V and 3 bases from J, with 17 bases in between. Germline V gene lookup returns CDR1 LNHNV and CDR2 YYDKDF (reference sequence). This CDR3 region has 15 residues. The CDR3 DNA follows: TGTGCCACCAGCCTAGGGGGGACTGGGGTCTACGAGCAGTACTTC. Translated, it gives CATSLGGTGVYEQYF.

This clonotype was picked up many times. The chain recombines TRBV5-1 with TRBJ2-7, with 8 nucleotides matching TRBD1. The CDR3 is 15 amino acids. Trimming at V came to 4 bases and at J to 5 bases, leaving 11 bases not matched to a gene. From germline, CDR1 is SGHRS and CDR2 YFSETQ. The CDR3 protein is CASSGQGNLLDEQYF. The CDR3 nucleotides are TGCGCCAGCAGCGGACAGGGAAATTTACTTGACGAGCAGTACTTC.